The 16 T cell receptor beta chains presented below share a single source sample, sequenced in a study of identical twins. A single record per CDR3 protein comes from TCRdb applying MiXCR to the 5' RACE reads. The sample includes fewer than 650,000 distinct CDR3 sequences, roughly 9.5% seen only once; the top ten take more than 2.5%. The sample was also linked to a second study, of yellow fever vaccine responses in identical twins.

The material sequenced was PBMCs. These receptor sequences come from a woman aged 18-29 years in good health.

This clonotype has at least ten counts. The rearrangement uses TRBV5-1 and TRBJ2-3; no firm D call. Germline V gene lookup returns CDR1 SGHRS and CDR2 YFSETQ. This CDR3 spans 14 amino acids. V lost 0 bases and J lost 2, with 7 bases in between. The CDR3 reads CASSLGEITDTQYF. CDR3 DNA: TGCGCCAGCAGCTTGGGTGAGATCACAGATACGCAGTATTTT.

V gene TRBV12-3 or TRBV12-4 combines with J gene TRBJ2-7; D is unclear. Trimming took off 4 bases at V and 5 bases at J, with 6 bases between the two ends. This CDR3 spans 11 amino acids. CDR3 in amino acids: CASSSRHEQYF. CDR3 sequence (DNA): TGTGCCAGCAGTTCCAGACACGAGCAGTACTTC.

In its sample, this clonotype was seen a few times. The rearrangement links TRBV6-2 or TRBV6-3 to TRBJ2-7, with TRBD2 matching 8 bases. With 2 bases clipped from V and 6 bases from J, the junction kept 6 bases outside the gene matches. This CDR3 region has 14 residues. From germline, CDR1 is MNHEY and CDR2 SVGEGT. CDR3 bases: TGTGCCAGCAGTTACACGGGACTAGTCGGCGAGCAGTACTTC. This codes for CASSYTGLVGEQYF.

A few counts support this clonotype. This sequence joins TRBV28 and TRBJ2-7, with a possible D match to TRBD1 (6 bases). Deletions cut 10 bases from V and 4 bases from J, with 11 bases between. The germline V gene encodes CDR1 MDHEN and CDR2 SYDVKM. The CDR3 length is 11 residues. The CDR3 DNA is TGTGCCATCAGGGGCCCGTACGAGCAGTACTTC. Amino acid sequence: CAIRGPYEQYF.

This clonotype was detected many times. This chain links TRBV10-3 with TRBJ2-5, with D possibly TRBD2 on 5 matching bases. Germline loops: CDR1 ENHRY, CDR2 SYGVKD. Trimming took 6 bases from V and 1 from J, leaving 9 bases between them. The length of the CDR3 is 13 residues. The CDR3 DNA sequence: TGTGCCATCAGGCAGGACTCCCAAGAGACCCAGTACTTC. Its protein is CAIRQDSQETQYF.

This clonotype was detected only a few times. This rearrangement joins TRBV7-9 to TRBJ2-5; 7 nucleotides line up with TRBD1. This CDR3 is 14 amino acids long. Germline V CDR1 and CDR2: SEHNR, FQNEAQ (reference sequence). Trimming removed 5 bases from V and 5 bases from J; junction bases left unmatched: 8. The CDR3 DNA follows: TGTGCCAGCAGCCATCCCGGGACAGCGGAGACCCAGTACTTC. This codes for CASSHPGTAETQYF.

V and J are TRBV20-1 and TRBJ2-2; D is unclear. V lost 2 bases to trimming and J lost 1 base, with 5 bases between them. This CDR3 comprises 13 residues. Per the germline V gene, CDR1 is DFQATT and CDR2 is SNEGSKA (reference sequence). The CDR3 spells CSARPQNTGELFF. Here the CDR3 DNA reads TGCAGTGCTAGACCCCAGAACACCGGGGAGCTGTTTTTT.

This clonotype was recorded at least ten times. This chain uses TRBV7-9 with TRBJ1-1; D gene unclear. The germline gives CDR1 SEHNR, CDR2 FQNEAQ (reference sequence). Trimming cost V 6 bases and J 4 bases, with 12 bases left between them. The CDR3 consists of 13 residues. The CDR3 DNA is TGTGCCAGCAGTCTACAAGAGGGCACTGAAGCTTTCTTT. It is translated as CASSLQEGTEAFF.

V gene TRBV7-9 combines with J gene TRBJ2-7, with unresolved D. Germline V gene sequence: CDR1 SEHNR, CDR2 FQNEAQ (reference sequence). Trimming left V 8 bases short and J 3 bases short, with 5 bases between. This CDR3 comprises 10 residues. The CDR3 DNA reads TGTGCCAGCGGAAACTACGAGCAGTACTTC. Translated, it gives CASGNYEQYF.

The rearrangement links TRBV3-1 to TRBJ2-2; no firm D call. The CDR3 is 14 residues long. The germline V and J ends were trimmed by 3 bases and 8 bases, with 13 bases remaining between them. Per the germline V gene, CDR1 is LGHDT and CDR2 is YNNKEL (reference sequence). The CDR3 here is CASSQGRFVGELFF. The CDR3, as DNA: TGTGCCAGCAGCCAGGGCAGGTTTGTTGGGGAGCTGTTTTTT.

This clonotype was seen only a few times. The chain has TRBV20-1 and TRBJ2-7; D might be TRBD1 (6 bases). V dropped 1 base and J dropped 0 bases, with 10 bases sitting between them. There are 14 residues in the CDR3. Looked up from germline, CDR1 is DFQATT and CDR2 is SNEGSKA (reference sequence). CDR3: CSARATGSSYEQYF. The DNA for the CDR3 is TGCAGTGCTAGAGCTACAGGGAGCTCCTACGAGCAGTACTTC.

As to this clonotype: Just one base apart from a much larger clone, this may be a read error. This CDR3 is CASSVGLGAFF. The CDR3 bases are TGTGCCAGCAGTGTGGGTCTGGGAGCTTTCTTT. The gene calls are TRBV12-3 or TRBV12-4 and TRBJ1-1; no clear D. Trimming pared 5 bases from V and 10 bases from J, leaving 11 bases between. The CDR3 loop spans 11 amino acids.

The chain links TRBV20-1 to TRBJ2-1, with 13 bases identical to TRBD2. Germline loops: CDR1 DFQATT, CDR2 SNEGSKA (reference sequence). The CDR3 sequence is 15 residues long. The ends lost 3 bases at V and 6 bases at J; junction bases unmatched: 5. The CDR3 DNA reads TGCAGTGCTAGGTCACTAGCGGGGGGGCTCAATGAGCAGTTCTTC. This encodes CSARSLAGGLNEQFF.

This clonotype was picked up a small number of times. V and J are TRBV7-9 and TRBJ2-2; 7 bases align to TRBD1. Germline V gives CDR1 SEHNR, CDR2 FQNEAQ (reference sequence). The CDR3 contains 14 residues. The junction had 7 bases not matched to a gene; V was cut back by 11 bases and J by 1 base. The CDR3: CAAPTGRNTGELFF. As DNA, the CDR3 is TGTGCCGCACCGACAGGGAGGAACACCGGGGAGCTGTTTTTT.

At least ten counts were recorded for this clonotype. V gene TRBV4-2 combines with J gene TRBJ2-3; D not resolved. The CDR3 has 14 amino acids. Trimming took 0 bases from V and 10 from J, leaving 14 bases between them. Germline V lookup: CDR1 LGHNA, CDR2 YNFKEQ. The CDR3 region is CASSQEVVRLAQYF. CDR3 in DNA: TGTGCCAGCAGCCAAGAGGTAGTCCGGCTGGCGCAGTATTTT.

This clonotype was detected ten times or more. The chain employs TRBV4-1 and TRBJ1-5, with D tentatively TRBD1 (5 bases). The CDR3 has 14 residues. V lost 1 base, J lost 6 bases, and 10 bases lay in between. Germline V gene lookup returns CDR1 MGHRA and CDR2 YSYEKL. The CDR3 loop reads CASSQVRGIQPQHF. In nucleotides, the CDR3 is TGCGCCAGCAGCCAAGTAAGGGGAATTCAGCCCCAGCATTTT.